These 19 T cell receptor beta chains were all obtained from the same sample, sequenced in a study of blood T cell repertoires in COVID-19. This table comes from immunoSEQ multiplex PCR, and its TCRdb copy is limited to in-frame clones, with some not included. Among about 200,000 clones listed, roughly 90% were seen once. What was sequenced was peripheral blood. The receptor set was obtained from a man between 18 and 29 years old with active or convalescent COVID-19.

The chain couples TRBV3-1 (or the pseudogene TRBV3-2) to TRBJ2-3; TRBD1 might be the D (5 bases). The CDR3 sequence is 16 residues long. The ends were cut back, 0 bases at V and 2 bases at J, with 12 bases in the middle. Germline values: CDR1 LGHDT, CDR2 YNNKEL (reference sequence). CDR3: CASSQDSQGYTDTQYF. The CDR3 bases are TGTGCCAGCAGCCAAGATTCGCAGGGATACACAGATACGCAGTATTTT.

This clone came up once. The rearrangement joins TRBV6-5 to TRBJ1-5; TRBD1 is a possible D gene (5 bases). The V end lost 8 bases, the J end lost 2 bases, and 13 bases lay between the germline ends. Germline-derived CDR1 and CDR2 are MNHEY and SVGAGI. The CDR3 is 14 amino acids. CDR3 sequence: CASGRGVGNQPQHF. CDR3 DNA sequence: TGTGCCAGCGGGAGGGGAGTCGGCAATCAGCCCCAGCATTTT.

The rearrangement uses TRBV21-1 and TRBJ2-1; the DNA was not compared with TRBD1, the D call given in the table. TRBV21-1 is designated a pseudogene. The CDR3 sequence is 18 residues long. The CDR3 DNA sequence: TGTGCCAGCAGCAAAGGAGGGACAGGGGGCATCTCCTACAATGAGCAGTTCTTC. Its protein is CASSKGGTGGISYNEQFF.

The J gene is TRBJ2-3, the V gene TRBV2; TRBD1 aligns across 9 bases. The CDR3 spans 15 residues. CDR1 and CDR2 from the germline V gene are SNHLY and FYNNEI. The junction had 4 bases not matched to a gene; V was cut back by 3 bases and J by 3 bases. CDR3 protein: CASSDTDRGTDTQYF. CDR3 DNA sequence: TGTGCCAGCAGTGATACGGACAGGGGAACAGATACGCAGTATTTT.

Concerning this clone: One junction end does not reproduce the germline sequence, and a read error may be involved. V gene TRBV12-3 or TRBV12-4 combines with J gene TRBJ1-6, with D hard to call. There are 8 residues in the CDR3. The CDR3 reads CASSTKTF. The CDR3 DNA is TGTGCCAGCAGTACCAAAACTTTT.

The chain recombines TRBV7-8 with TRBJ2-3; 12 positions match TRBD2. The V gene end was trimmed by 2 bases and the J gene end by 6 bases; junction bases not matched to a gene: 18. The V gene's germline CDR1 is SGHVS and CDR2 FQNEAQ. There are 20 residues in the CDR3. CDR3 protein: CASSLYFGSGTSGSRDTQYF. DNA of the CDR3: TGTGCCAGCAGCTTATATTTCGGTTCCGGGACTAGCGGGTCTCGGGATACGCAGTATTTT.

The sample holds a few counts of this clone. The sample contains more than one DNA sequence encoding this CDR3. The CDR3 sequence: CASSLGQGNTEAFF. CDR3 in DNA: TGTGCCAGCAGCTTGGGACAGGGGAACACTGAAGCTTTCTTT. The V and J genes are TRBV11-2 and TRBJ1-1, with TRBD1 matching over 9 bases. V was clipped by 3 bases and J by 1 base; unmatched bases: 0. Germline V gene lookup returns CDR1 SGHAT and CDR2 FQNNGV. The CDR3 has 14 amino acids.

The chain is built from TRBV3-1 (or the pseudogene TRBV3-2) and TRBJ2-2; TRBD2 matches 13 bases. The V gene end was trimmed by 4 bases and the J gene end by 7 bases; junction bases not matched to a gene: 3. This CDR3 is built from 15 residues. Germline V gene data show CDR1 as LGHDT and CDR2 as YNNKEL (reference sequence). The CDR3 sequence: CASSLGLAGVGELFF. DNA for the CDR3: TGTGCCAGCAGCCTCGGACTAGCGGGGGTCGGGGAGCTGTTTTTT.

Note on this clone: Additional DNA sequences in this sample encode the identical CDR3. The V call is TRBV7-8, the J call TRBJ1-5; maybe TRBD1 (5 bases). Deletions cut 5 bases from V and 6 bases from J, with 14 bases between. Germline CDR1 is SGHVS and CDR2 is FQNEAQ. The CDR3 extends over 14 amino acids. Written as DNA, the CDR3 is TGTGCCAGCAGCGGGGGGGAGGGAGGTCAGCCCCAGCATTTT. Its translation is CASSGGEGGQPQHF.

This clone was observed a handful of times. The rearrangement uses TRBV19 and TRBJ1-5; 9 nucleotides align to TRBD1. With 7 bases clipped from V and 4 bases from J, the junction kept 5 bases outside the gene matches. This CDR3 has 14 residues. In germline, CDR1 is LNHDA, CDR2 SQIVND (reference sequence). The CDR3: CASIEGTGNQPQHF. In DNA form, the CDR3 reads TGTGCCAGTATCGAGGGGACAGGGAATCAGCCCCAGCATTTT.

The chain recombines TRBV5-6 with TRBJ1-5, with D perhaps TRBD1 (5 bases). Germline V CDR1 and CDR2: SGHDT, YYEEEE. The CDR3 sequence is 13 residues long. The V end lost 4 bases, the J end lost 7 bases, and 12 bases lay between the germline ends. The CDR3 is CASSPRVGQPQHF. As DNA, the CDR3 is TGTGCCAGCAGCCCCAGGGTAGGACAGCCCCAGCATTTT. Full variable domain (rest looked up from reference TRBV5-6 and TRBJ1-5): DAGVTQSPTHLIKTRGQQVTLRCSPKSGHDTVSWYQQALGQGPQFIFQYYEEEERQRGNFPDRFSGHQFPNYSSELNVNALLLGDSALYLCASSPRVGQPQHFGDGTRLSIL.

The rearrangement links TRBV30 to TRBJ1-4, with a tentative D call TRBD1 (6 bases). Per the germline V gene, CDR1 is GTSNPN and CDR2 is SVGIG (reference sequence). This CDR3 has 13 residues. V shed 4 bases and J shed 3 bases, with 9 bases lying between them. The CDR3 DNA reads TGTGCCTGGAAACAGGGTGCTAATGAAAAACTGTTTTTT. It is translated as CAWKQGANEKLFF.

This clone has just one count. V and J are TRBV19 and TRBJ2-2; 8 bases are a match to TRBD1. Trimming took 7 bases from V and 6 from J; bases not matched to a gene: 7. The CDR3 is 14 residues long. Germline CDR1 and CDR2: LNHDA and SQIVND (reference sequence). The CDR3 loop reads CASKSTGDSGELFF. CDR3 sequence (DNA): TGTGCCAGTAAGTCGACAGGGGATTCCGGGGAGCTGTTTTTT.

The rearrangement uses TRBV2 and TRBJ1-2; D is perhaps TRBD1 (5 bases). Germline-derived CDR1 and CDR2 are SNHLY and FYNNEI. CDR3 length: 12 residues. Trimming removed 4 bases at V and 6 bases at J, with 9 bases between. Written as DNA, the CDR3 is TGTGCCAGCAGTGGAACCAGGGATGGCTACACCTTC. Protein sequence: CASSGTRDGYTF.

V gene TRBV18 combines with J gene TRBJ1-2, with 10 bases aligning to TRBD1. The CDR3 length is 14 residues. V shed 4 bases, J shed 8 bases, and the junction held 7 bases outside the gene matches. CDR1 is KGHSH, CDR2 LQKENI, per germline. For the CDR3, the DNA is TGTGCCAGCTCACTGGGACAGGGGTACGGAGGCTACACCTTC. Protein product: CASSLGQGYGGYTF. The variable domain in full, with the rest retrieved from reference TRBV18 and TRBJ1-2, is NAGVMQNPRHLVRRRGQEARLRCSPMKGHSHVYWYRQLPEEGLKFMVYLQKENIIDESGMPKERFSAEFPKEGPSILRIQQVVRGDSAAYFCASSLGQGYGGYTFGSGTRLTVV.

This chain uses TRBV5-4 with TRBJ1-4; no clear D gene. The germline V and J ends were trimmed by 0 bases and 0 bases, with 6 bases remaining between them. This CDR3 region has 15 residues. Germline V gene lookup returns CDR1 SGHNT and CDR2 YYREEE (reference sequence). The chain's CDR3 is CASSLGRATNEKLFF. CDR3 nucleotides: TGTGCCAGCAGCTTGGGCCGCGCAACTAATGAAAAACTGTTTTTT.

This chain connects TRBV7-8 to TRBJ1-1, with TRBD1 identical over 7 bases. Germline CDR1 is SGHVS and CDR2 is FQNEAQ. This CDR3 region has 13 residues. After removal of 5 bases from V and 7 bases from J, the junction contained 7 bases not matched to a gene. CDR3: CASSPGQAGEAFF. CDR3 DNA sequence: TGTGCCAGCAGCCCCGGACAGGCGGGTGAAGCTTTCTTT.

V usage is TRBV6-5 and J usage is TRBJ1-2; D possibly corresponds to TRBD1 (5 bases). The CDR3 is 13 amino acids. From germline, CDR1 is MNHEY and CDR2 SVGAGI. V lost 6 bases, J lost 4 bases, and 12 bases lay in between. CDR3 coding DNA: TGTGCCAGCAGGCCCCAGGGCCTCTATGGCTACACCTTC. Translation gives CASRPQGLYGYTF.

The chain joins TRBV5-1 to TRBJ2-7, with 8 bases aligning to TRBD1. V lost 1 base and J lost 3; bases outside the gene matches: 3. The germline V gene has CDR1 SGHRS and CDR2 YFSETQ. The CDR3 runs to 14 residues. CDR3 coding DNA: TGCGCCAGCAGCTTGTACAGGGGGGACTACGAGCAGTACTTC. This encodes CASSLYRGDYEQYF.